Below are 16 T cell receptor beta chains sequenced from a single sample in a study of blood T cell repertoires in COVID-19. Here immunoSEQ multiplex PCR was the method, and the copy in TCRdb shows in-frame clones only, minus some. The sample carries hundreds of thousands of clones, 75% to 90% recorded once. The source material was PBMCs or T cells enriched from blood (not recorded which). Every receptor here comes from a woman aged 40 to 55 who had recovered from COVID-19.

This rearrangement joins TRBV7-8 to TRBJ2-7, with D possibly TRBD1 on 6 matching bases. Trimming stripped 1 base from V and 1 base from J, with 20 bases between. Germline values: CDR1 SGHVS, CDR2 FQNEAQ. The CDR3 sequence is 18 residues long. CDR3: CASSLGIPRQVSSYEQYF. In DNA form, the CDR3 reads TGTGCCAGCAGCTTAGGAATCCCCAGACAGGTCTCTTCCTACGAGCAGTACTTC.

Turning to this clone: At one boundary the junction diverges from the germline segment, which might be a read error. The chain couples TRBV7-9 to TRBJ2-7; 8 nucleotides agree with TRBD2. Germline V gene lookup returns CDR1 SEHNR and CDR2 FQNEAQ (reference sequence). The CDR3 covers 16 residues. DNA for the CDR3: TGTGCCAGCAGCCCCCCGGGACTAGGAATCTCCCACGAGCAGTACTTC. The encoded protein is CASSPPGLGISHEQYF.

The chain recombines TRBV7-3 with TRBJ2-7; TRBD2 agrees at 10 bases. Germline-derived CDR1 and CDR2 are SGHTA and FQGTGA. With 2 bases clipped from V and 2 bases from J, the junction kept 3 bases outside the gene matches. The CDR3 covers 15 residues. In DNA, the CDR3 is TGTGCCAGCAGCTTATCCAGCGGGGGGGCCTACGAGCAGTACTTC. This encodes CASSLSSGGAYEQYF. Looking up the rest from reference TRBV7-3 and TRBJ2-7 gives the full variable domain: GAGVSQTPSNKVTEKGKYVELRCDPISGHTALYWYRQSLGQGPEFLIYFQGTGAADDSGLPNDRFFAVRPEGSVSTLKIQRTERGDSAVYLCASSLSSGGAYEQYFGPGTRLTVT.

This clone was seen more than once but under ten times. J is TRBJ2-1 and V is TRBV28; D is unclear. The CDR3 extends over 14 amino acids. Germline V gives CDR1 MDHEN, CDR2 SYDVKM. V lost 5 bases, J lost 7 bases, and 15 bases lay in between. In nucleotides, the CDR3 is TGTGCCAGCAGTAAGGTGGCTCCGACTAATGAGCAGTTCTTC. Its protein is CASSKVAPTNEQFF.

The V gene is TRBV24-1, the J gene TRBJ1-1; the D gene is possibly TRBD1 (6 bases). V was trimmed by 3 bases and J by 4 bases, leaving 17 bases between them. Per the germline V gene, CDR1 is KGHDR and CDR2 is SFDVKD. The CDR3 covers 16 residues. The CDR3 reads CATSDHGDLGATEAFF. In DNA, the CDR3 is TGTGCCACCAGTGATCACGGAGACCTGGGGGCCACTGAAGCTTTCTTT.

In DNA form, the CDR3 reads TGTGCCAGCAGCCGGGTGGGAGGGATACGAGACGAGCAGTACTTC. It yields the protein CASSRVGGIRDEQYF. The rearrangement uses TRBV5-8 and TRBJ2-7; TRBD2 aligns across 7 bases. CDR1 and CDR2 (germline): SGHTS, YDEGEE. The CDR3 length is 15 residues. V lost 4 bases to trimming and J lost 5 bases; unmatched junction nucleotides: 12.

The chain uses TRBV20-1 and TRBJ2-3; weak D call: TRBD2 (5 bases). The V and J ends lost 3 bases and 5 bases respectively, with 6 bases between them. The CDR3 is made up of 11 amino acids. Germline V CDR1 and CDR2: DFQATT, SNEGSKA (reference sequence). In nucleotides, the CDR3 is TGCAGTGCTAGCCGGGGAGATACGCAGTATTTT. Protein product: CSASRGDTQYF.

This sequence joins TRBV11-1 and TRBJ1-3; 8 bases agree with TRBD1. Unmatched junction bases numbered 5, after V lost 2 bases and J lost 2 bases. Per germline, CDR1 SGHAT and CDR2 FQDESV (reference sequence). The CDR3 is 16 residues long. The CDR3 loop reads CASSLSTGGPGNTIYF. The CDR3 DNA follows: TGTGCCAGCAGCTTATCTACAGGGGGGCCTGGAAACACCATATATTTT.

The J gene is TRBJ2-7, the V gene TRBV28, with 8 bases identical to TRBD1. Germline lookup yields CDR1 MDHEN and CDR2 SYDVKM. Unmatched junction bases numbered 8, after V lost 5 bases and J lost 5 bases. The CDR3 extends over 14 amino acids. The CDR3 bases are TGTGCCAGCAGTCCCGGACAGGGAGTGGACGAGCAGTACTTC. Its translation: CASSPGQGVDEQYF.

V and J are TRBV11-3 and TRBJ2-7; D gene unclear. The germline CDR1 and CDR2 sequences are SGHNT and YENEEA. Trimming cost V 5 bases and J 2 bases, with 10 bases left between them. There are 13 residues in the CDR3. The chain's CDR3 is CASSPSVAYEQYF. The CDR3 DNA reads TGTGCCAGCAGCCCTAGTGTCGCCTACGAGCAGTACTTC.

The chain links TRBV2 to TRBJ1-1; no clear D gene. V dropped 9 bases and J dropped 5 bases, with 10 bases sitting between them. The CDR3 is made up of 11 amino acids. Germline CDR1 SNHLY, CDR2 FYNNEI. The CDR3: CARTWRTEAFF. CDR3 sequence (DNA): TGTGCCAGAACTTGGAGGACTGAAGCTTTCTTT.

The V and J genes are TRBV20-1 and TRBJ2-3; no clear D. V was shortened by 5 bases and J by 8 bases, with 11 bases between the two germline ends. CDR3 length equals 11 residues. In germline, CDR1 is DFQATT, CDR2 SNEGSKA (reference sequence). The CDR3 DNA reads TGCAGTGCTCCCTCGCGAGGTACGCAGTATTTT. The encoded protein is CSAPSRGTQYF.

This chain links TRBV10-2 with TRBJ2-1; tentatively, D is TRBD2 (6 bases). Trimming pared 8 bases from V and 14 bases from J, leaving 16 bases between. Germline V gene data show CDR1 as WSHSY and CDR2 as SAAADI. CDR3 size: 11 residues. The DNA for the CDR3 is TGCGCCAGCGCAGACGGGAGTCTCGAGTTCTTC. It encodes CASADGSLEFF.

This chain joins TRBV2 and TRBJ2-7; 9 nucleotides match TRBD1. The CDR3 extends over 14 amino acids. Germline V gene lookup returns CDR1 SNHLY and CDR2 FYNNEI. The V and J ends lost 6 bases and 2 bases, in that order; junction bases with no gene match: 5. In DNA form, the CDR3 reads TGTGCCAGCAGCATACAGGGGGCTCCCTACGAGCAGTACTTC. As protein: CASSIQGAPYEQYF.

The chain joins TRBV27 to TRBJ1-2; 7 bases line up with TRBD1. Germline lookup yields CDR1 MNHEY and CDR2 SMNVEV (reference sequence). Losses at the gene ends were 7 bases for V and 3 bases for J; bases not matched to a gene: 11. The CDR3 has 15 amino acids. As DNA, the CDR3 is TGTGCCAGCACCCCGAGAAGGGGGCTTTACTATGGCTACACCTTC. Its translation: CASTPRRGLYYGYTF.

This chain joins TRBV7-9 and TRBJ2-5; the match to TRBD2 covers 8 bases. The CDR3 extends over 16 amino acids. Germline CDR1 and CDR2: SEHNR and FQNEAQ (reference sequence). With 7 bases clipped from V and 5 bases from J, the junction kept 15 bases outside the gene matches. The CDR3 sequence: CASNKGGGPEKETQYF. The CDR3 DNA sequence: TGTGCCAGCAATAAAGGCGGGGGGCCAGAGAAGGAGACCCAGTACTTC. Full variable domain (rest looked up from reference TRBV7-9 and TRBJ2-5): DTGVSQNPRHKITKRGQNVTFRCDPISEHNRLYWYRQTLGQGPEFLTYFQNEAQLEKSRLLSDRFSAERPKGSFSTLEIQRTEQGDSAMYLCASNKGGGPEKETQYFGPGTRLLVL.